This T cell receptor (beta chain) stems from a study of shared clonotypes between healthy human individuals. Only in-frame clones appear in the TCRdb table, and some are missing; sequencing was by immunoSEQ multiplex PCR. Of around 720,000 clones detected, about three quarters appear once; the ten largest clones hold around 1.8%. V lost 3 bases and J lost 3, with 6 bases in between. The CDR3 loop spans 14 amino acids. The germline gives CDR1 MDHEN, CDR2 SYDVKM. The TCR comes from a woman under 40 in good health. The chain combines TRBV28 with TRBJ2-6, with D hard to call. Sample: memory CD4+ T cells sorted from blood. The sample's subset: CD45RA-negative fraction. The CDR3 spells CASSLSNGANVLTF. The CDR3 DNA reads as TGTGCCAGCAGTTTGAGTAATGGGGCCAACGTCCTGACTTTC.